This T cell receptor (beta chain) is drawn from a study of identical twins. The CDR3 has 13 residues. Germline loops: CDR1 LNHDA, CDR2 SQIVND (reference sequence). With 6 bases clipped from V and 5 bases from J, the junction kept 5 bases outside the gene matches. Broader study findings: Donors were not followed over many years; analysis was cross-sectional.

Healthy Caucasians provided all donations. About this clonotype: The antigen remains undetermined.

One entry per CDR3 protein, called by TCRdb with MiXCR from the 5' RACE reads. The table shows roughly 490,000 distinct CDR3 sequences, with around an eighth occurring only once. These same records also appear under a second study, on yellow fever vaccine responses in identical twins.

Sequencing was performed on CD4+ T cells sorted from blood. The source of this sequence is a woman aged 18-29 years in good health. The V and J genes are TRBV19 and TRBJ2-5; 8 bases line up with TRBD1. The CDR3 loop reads CASRPGGAETQYF. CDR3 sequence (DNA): TGTGCCAGTAGGCCAGGGGGCGCGGAGACCCAGTACTTC.